This TCR beta chain was observed in a study of T cell responses to AZD1222 COVID-19 vaccine. Overall study: Some second doses came at about 4 weeks and others at about 12 weeks; these were pooled.

Study-level findings and limits: White British people made up most donors, females outnumbered males, and clonal diversity was possibly underestimated. The CD4 TCRs associated with vaccination extended across spike and predominated at 160-218 and 743-854. In all cases, repertoires were sampled only after the peak T cell response.

Turning to this clone: Its antigen is as yet unknown.

V gave up 5 bases and J gave up 5 bases; unmatched junction bases: 5. CDR3 size: 14 residues. Per germline, CDR1 SNHLY and CDR2 FYNNEI. The method was immunoSEQ multiplex PCR; TCRdb's version includes in-frame clones alone and lacks a portion of them. The sample has 50,000 to 65,000 clones; roughly 89% are singletons. This receptor was taken from an adult in good health. The chain uses TRBV2 and TRBJ2-5; 10 bases match TRBD1. Material: peripheral blood, obtained on day 0 of AZD1222 vaccination. CDR3: CASSPGQGRETQYF. CDR3 sequence (DNA): TGTGCCAGCAGTCCGGGACAGGGGAGGGAGACCCAGTACTTC.